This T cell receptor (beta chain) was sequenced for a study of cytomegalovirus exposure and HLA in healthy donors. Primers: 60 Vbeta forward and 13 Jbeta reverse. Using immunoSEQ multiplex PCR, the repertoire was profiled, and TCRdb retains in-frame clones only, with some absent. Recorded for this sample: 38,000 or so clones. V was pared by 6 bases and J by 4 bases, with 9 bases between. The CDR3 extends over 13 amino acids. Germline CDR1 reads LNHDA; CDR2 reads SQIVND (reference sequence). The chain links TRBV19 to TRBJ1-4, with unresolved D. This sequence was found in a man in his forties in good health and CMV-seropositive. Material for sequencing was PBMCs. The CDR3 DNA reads TGTGCCAGTAGACCGCAGATTAATGAAAAACTGTTTTTT. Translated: CASRPQINEKLFF.